These 12 T cell receptor beta chains were sequenced from one sample in a study of T-cell memory formation after mild COVID-19. TCRdb reprocessed the 5' RACE reads via MiXCR and lists one record per CDR3 protein. The sample has about 320,000 distinct CDR3 sequences, more than 13% seen once; the top ten hold over 20%. The specimen sequenced was PBMCs or a T cell subset sorted from them (not recorded which). The receptors derive from a man between 18 and 29 years old who had mild COVID-19 (a few samples of this study predate the infection). Cell type and time point are not known.

This clonotype was counted a few times. The chain carries TRBV12-3 or TRBV12-4 and TRBJ1-5; weak D call: TRBD1 (5 bases). Deletions cut 4 bases from V and 6 bases from J, with 19 bases between. The CDR3 spans 16 residues. The CDR3 DNA reads as TGTGCCAGCAGTTCTGAGACGCGGGAAAGGGGTCAGCCCCAGCATTTT. Translated: CASSSETRERGQPQHF.

This clonotype has at least ten counts. The gene calls are TRBV5-1 and TRBJ2-1, with TRBD2 matching 12 bases. The germline CDR1 and CDR2 sequences are SGHRS and YFSETQ. The CDR3 covers 17 residues. Germline trimming cut 0 bases from V and 1 base from J; bases unmatched to any gene: 2. The CDR3 sequence: CASSLGTSGGSYNEQFF. CDR3 in DNA: TGCGCCAGCAGCTTGGGAACTAGCGGGGGGTCCTACAATGAGCAGTTCTTC.

The rearrangement uses TRBV28 and TRBJ2-7; TRBD1 is a possible D gene (6 bases). From germline, CDR1 is MDHEN and CDR2 SYDVKM. V dropped 0 bases and J dropped 3 bases, with 9 bases sitting between them. The CDR3 consists of 14 residues. The CDR3 sequence: CASSLWGANYEQYV. Written as DNA, the CDR3 is TGTGCCAGCAGTTTATGGGGGGCTAACTACGAGCAGTACGTC.

V and J are TRBV7-8 and TRBJ2-7; possibly TRBD1 or TRBD2 for D (5 bases each). V lost 3 bases to trimming and J lost 2 bases, with 8 bases between them. Germline V CDR1 and CDR2: SGHVS, FQNEAQ. The CDR3 is made up of 13 amino acids. The CDR3 sequence: CASSFQGPYEQYF. As DNA, the CDR3 is TGTGCCAGCAGCTTCCAGGGACCCTACGAGCAGTACTTC.

The chain carries TRBV29-1 and TRBJ2-3; maybe TRBD1 (5 bases). Between the trimmed V and J ends, which lost 7 bases and 6 bases, there was a span of 17 bases. The germline CDR1 and CDR2 sequences are SQVTM and ANQGSEA. The CDR3 runs to 13 residues. Here the CDR3 DNA reads TGCAGCGCACAGCTTTTCAGGGCCGATACGCAGTATTTT. Amino acid sequence: CSAQLFRADTQYF.

The rearrangement links TRBV29-1 to TRBJ2-5, with D hard to call. The CDR3 loop spans 14 amino acids. The germline V and J ends were trimmed by 4 bases and 7 bases, with 19 bases remaining between them. Germline CDR1 is SQVTM and CDR2 is ANQGSEA. The CDR3 DNA sequence: TGCAGCGTTGGCGGTGTACAGACGTTTGGGACCCAGTACTTC. Protein: CSVGGVQTFGTQYF.

This clonotype was recorded a few times. This rearrangement joins TRBV20-1 to TRBJ1-5, with no clear D. The CDR3 length is 15 residues. The germline CDR1 and CDR2 sequences are DFQATT and SNEGSKA (reference sequence). Trimming pared 1 base from V and 6 bases from J, leaving 16 bases between. The DNA for the CDR3 is TGCAGTGCTAGAGCTACCCCATCCAGAACTCAGCCCCAGCATTTT. It yields the protein CSARATPSRTQPQHF.

This chain connects TRBV4-2 to TRBJ1-2; D possibly corresponds to TRBD1 (5 bases). CDR1 LGHNA and CDR2 YNFKEQ come from the germline V gene. The CDR3 extends over 15 amino acids. V lost 3 bases, J lost 5 bases, and 16 bases lay in between. CDR3 protein: CASSQRVGQHYGYTF. In DNA form, the CDR3 reads TGTGCCAGCAGCCAGCGGGTGGGGCAGCATTATGGCTACACCTTC.

As DNA, the CDR3 is TGTGCCAGCAGCCAATCCAGGGAGGAGACCCAGTACTTC. Amino acids: CASSQSREETQYF. The gene calls are TRBV3-1 and TRBJ2-5; either TRBD1 or TRBD2 may supply D (5 bases each). Trimming shortened V by 2 bases and J by 5 bases, and 9 bases separated the two germline ends. The CDR3 consists of 13 residues. Germline CDR1 reads LGHDT; CDR2 reads YNNKEL (reference sequence).

This clonotype occurred a few times. V gene TRBV6-6 combines with J gene TRBJ1-1; 8 nucleotides agree with TRBD1. The germline V gene has CDR1 MNHNY and CDR2 SVGAGI (reference sequence). This CDR3 contains 15 residues. The trim removed 7 bases at V and 1 base at J, leaving 8 bases unmatched. The CDR3 loop is CASTDRGFSNTEAFF. CDR3 in DNA: TGTGCCAGCACCGACAGGGGATTTTCGAACACTGAAGCTTTCTTT.

Only a few counts were recorded for this clonotype. The V gene is TRBV20-1, the J gene TRBJ1-2; D is undetermined. V was pared by 6 bases and J by 10 bases, with 12 bases between. The CDR3 runs to 10 residues. Germline lookup yields CDR1 DFQATT and CDR2 SNEGSKA (reference sequence). Here the CDR3 DNA reads TGCAGTGCAAGGCTTACCCCCTACACCTTC. It is translated as CSARLTPYTF.

This clonotype was counted only a few times. The J gene is TRBJ2-5, the V gene TRBV7-9, with D hard to call. Germline V CDR1 and CDR2: SEHNR, FQNEAQ (reference sequence). V lost 5 bases and J lost 2, with 12 bases in between. The CDR3 loop spans 14 amino acids. The CDR3 spells CASSARAAQETQYF. The CDR3 region has the DNA TGTGCCAGCAGCGCCCGGGCAGCTCAAGAGACCCAGTACTTC.